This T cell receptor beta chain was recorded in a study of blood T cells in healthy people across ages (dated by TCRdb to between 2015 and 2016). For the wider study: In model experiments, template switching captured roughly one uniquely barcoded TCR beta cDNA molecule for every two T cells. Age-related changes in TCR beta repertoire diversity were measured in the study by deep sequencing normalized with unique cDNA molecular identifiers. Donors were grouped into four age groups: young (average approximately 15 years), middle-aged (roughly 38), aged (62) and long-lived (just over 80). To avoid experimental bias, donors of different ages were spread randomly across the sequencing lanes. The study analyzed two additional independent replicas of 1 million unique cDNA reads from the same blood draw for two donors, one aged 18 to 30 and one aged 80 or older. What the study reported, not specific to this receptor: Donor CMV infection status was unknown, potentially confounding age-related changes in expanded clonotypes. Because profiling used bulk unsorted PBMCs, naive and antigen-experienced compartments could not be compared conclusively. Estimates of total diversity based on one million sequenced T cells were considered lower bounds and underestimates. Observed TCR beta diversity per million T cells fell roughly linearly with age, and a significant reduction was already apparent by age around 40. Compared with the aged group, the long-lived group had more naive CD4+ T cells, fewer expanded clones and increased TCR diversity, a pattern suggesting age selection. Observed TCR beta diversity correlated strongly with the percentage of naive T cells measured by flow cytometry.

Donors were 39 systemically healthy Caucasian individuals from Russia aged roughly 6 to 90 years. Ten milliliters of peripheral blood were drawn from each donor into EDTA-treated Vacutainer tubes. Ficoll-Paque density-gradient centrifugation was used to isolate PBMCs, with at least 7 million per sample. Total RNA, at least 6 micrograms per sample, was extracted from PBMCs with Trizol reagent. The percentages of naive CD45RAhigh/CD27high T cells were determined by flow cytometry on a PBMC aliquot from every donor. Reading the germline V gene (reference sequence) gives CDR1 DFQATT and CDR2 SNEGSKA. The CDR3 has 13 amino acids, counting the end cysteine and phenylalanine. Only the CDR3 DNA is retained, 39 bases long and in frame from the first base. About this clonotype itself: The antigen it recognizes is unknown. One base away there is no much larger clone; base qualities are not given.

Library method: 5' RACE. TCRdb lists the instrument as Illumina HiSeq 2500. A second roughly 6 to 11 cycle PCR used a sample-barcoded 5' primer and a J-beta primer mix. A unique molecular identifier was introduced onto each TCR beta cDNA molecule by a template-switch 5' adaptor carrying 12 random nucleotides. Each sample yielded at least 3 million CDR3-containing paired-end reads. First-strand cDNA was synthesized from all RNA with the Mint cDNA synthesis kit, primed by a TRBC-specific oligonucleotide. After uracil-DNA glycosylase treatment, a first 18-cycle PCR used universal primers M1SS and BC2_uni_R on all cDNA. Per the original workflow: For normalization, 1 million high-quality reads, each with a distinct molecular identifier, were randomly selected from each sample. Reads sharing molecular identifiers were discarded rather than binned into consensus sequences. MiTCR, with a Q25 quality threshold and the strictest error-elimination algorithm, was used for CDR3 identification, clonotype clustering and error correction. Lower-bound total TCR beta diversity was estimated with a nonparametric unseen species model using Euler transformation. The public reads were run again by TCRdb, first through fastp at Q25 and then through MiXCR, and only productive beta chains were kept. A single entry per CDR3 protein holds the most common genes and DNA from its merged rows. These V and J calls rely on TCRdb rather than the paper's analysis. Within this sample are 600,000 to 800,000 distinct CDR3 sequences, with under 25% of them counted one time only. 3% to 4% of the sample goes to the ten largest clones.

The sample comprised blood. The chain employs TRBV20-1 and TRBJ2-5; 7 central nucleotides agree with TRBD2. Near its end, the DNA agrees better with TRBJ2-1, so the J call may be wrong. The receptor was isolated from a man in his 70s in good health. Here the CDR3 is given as CSAIWEGLFEQFF. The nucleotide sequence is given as TGCAGTGCTATCTGGGAGGGCCTGTTTGAGCAGTTCTTC.